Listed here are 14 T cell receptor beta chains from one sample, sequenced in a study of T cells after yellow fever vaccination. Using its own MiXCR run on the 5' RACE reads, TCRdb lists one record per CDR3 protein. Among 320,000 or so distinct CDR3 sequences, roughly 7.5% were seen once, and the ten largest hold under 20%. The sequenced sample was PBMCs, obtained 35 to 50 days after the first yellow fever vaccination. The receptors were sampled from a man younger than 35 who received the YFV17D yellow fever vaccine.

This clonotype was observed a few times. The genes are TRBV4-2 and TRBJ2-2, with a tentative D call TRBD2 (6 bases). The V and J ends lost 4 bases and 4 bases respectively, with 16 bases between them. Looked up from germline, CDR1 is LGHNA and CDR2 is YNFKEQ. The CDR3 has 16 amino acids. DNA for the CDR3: TGTGCCAGCAGCCCCTCCCCGCGGGGTTTCACCGGGGAGCTGTTTTTT. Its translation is CASSPSPRGFTGELFF.

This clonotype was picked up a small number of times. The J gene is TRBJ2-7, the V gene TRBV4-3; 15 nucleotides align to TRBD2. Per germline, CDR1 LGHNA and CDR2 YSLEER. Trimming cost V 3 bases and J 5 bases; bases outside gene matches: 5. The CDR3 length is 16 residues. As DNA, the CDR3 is TGCGCCAGCAGCCACCGGACTAGCGGGGGGGCTGACGAGCAGTACTTC. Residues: CASSHRTSGGADEQYF.

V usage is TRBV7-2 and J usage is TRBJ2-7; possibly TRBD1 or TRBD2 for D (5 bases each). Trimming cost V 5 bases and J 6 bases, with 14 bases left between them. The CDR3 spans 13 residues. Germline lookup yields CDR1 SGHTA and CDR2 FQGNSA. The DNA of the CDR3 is TGTGCCAGCAGCGCCCTGGGGGTCTTCGAGCAGTACTTC. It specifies CASSALGVFEQYF.

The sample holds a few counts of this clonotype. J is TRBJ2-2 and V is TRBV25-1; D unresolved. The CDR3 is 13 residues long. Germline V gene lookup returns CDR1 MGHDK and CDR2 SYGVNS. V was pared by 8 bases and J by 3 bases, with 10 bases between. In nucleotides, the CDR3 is TGTGCCAGCGGTAGGGAACACACCGGGGAGCTGTTTTTT. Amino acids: CASGREHTGELFF.

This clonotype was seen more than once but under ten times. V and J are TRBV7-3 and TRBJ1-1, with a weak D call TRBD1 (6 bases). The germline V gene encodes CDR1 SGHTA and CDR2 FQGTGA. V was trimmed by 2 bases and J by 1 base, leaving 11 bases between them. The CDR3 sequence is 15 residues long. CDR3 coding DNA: TGTGCCAGCAGCTTAGGACACAGGGCGAACACTGAAGCTTTCTTT. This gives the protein CASSLGHRANTEAFF.

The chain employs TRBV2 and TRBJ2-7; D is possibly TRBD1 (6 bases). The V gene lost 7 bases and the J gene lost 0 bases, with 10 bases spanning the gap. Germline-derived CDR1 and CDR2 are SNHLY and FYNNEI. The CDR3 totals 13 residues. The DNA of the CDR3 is TGTGCCAGCACCGGACAGACCTCCTACGAGCAGTACGTC. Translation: CASTGQTSYEQYV.

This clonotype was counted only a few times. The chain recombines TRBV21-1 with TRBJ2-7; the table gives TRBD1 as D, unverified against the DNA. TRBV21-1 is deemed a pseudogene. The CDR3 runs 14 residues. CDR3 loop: CASRHPTGRYEQYV. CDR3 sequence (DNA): TGTGCCAGCAGGCACCCTACAGGGAGATACGAGCAGTACGTC.

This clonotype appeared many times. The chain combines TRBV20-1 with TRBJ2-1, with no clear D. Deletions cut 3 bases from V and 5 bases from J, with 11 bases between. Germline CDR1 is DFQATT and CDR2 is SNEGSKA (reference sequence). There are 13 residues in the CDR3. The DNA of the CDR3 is TGCAGTGCTAGTTTTCGGCAAGACAATGAGCAGTTCTTC. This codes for CSASFRQDNEQFF.

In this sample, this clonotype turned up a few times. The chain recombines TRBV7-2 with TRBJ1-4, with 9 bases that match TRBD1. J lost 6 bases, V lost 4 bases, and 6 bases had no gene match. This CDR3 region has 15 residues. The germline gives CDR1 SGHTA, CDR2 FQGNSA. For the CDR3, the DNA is TGTGCCAGCAGCTCTAGGGACAGGGAGGATGAAAAACTGTTTTTT. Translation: CASSSRDREDEKLFF.

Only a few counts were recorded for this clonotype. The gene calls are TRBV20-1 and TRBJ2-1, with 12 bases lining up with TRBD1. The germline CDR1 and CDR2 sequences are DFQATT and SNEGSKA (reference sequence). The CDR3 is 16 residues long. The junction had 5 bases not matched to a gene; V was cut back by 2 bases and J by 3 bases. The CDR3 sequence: CSARPGTGGIYNEQFF. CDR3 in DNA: TGCAGTGCTAGACCCGGGACAGGGGGCATCTACAATGAGCAGTTCTTC.

This CDR3 reads CASSQESVLTQYF. In DNA, the CDR3 is TGTGCCAGCAGCCAAGAATCAGTTTTAACGCAGTATTTT. This rearrangement joins TRBV14 to TRBJ2-3; D is ambiguous. This CDR3 contains 13 residues. Germline CDR1 SGHDN, CDR2 FVKESK. Trimming took 0 bases from V and 9 from J, leaving 10 bases between them. Full variable domain (missing parts from reference TRBV14 and TRBJ2-3): EAGVTQFPSHSVIEKGQTVTLRCDPISGHDNLYWYRRVMGKEIKFLLHFVKESKQDESGMPNNRFLAERTGGTYSTLKVQPAELEDSGVYFCASSQESVLTQYFGPGTRLTVL.

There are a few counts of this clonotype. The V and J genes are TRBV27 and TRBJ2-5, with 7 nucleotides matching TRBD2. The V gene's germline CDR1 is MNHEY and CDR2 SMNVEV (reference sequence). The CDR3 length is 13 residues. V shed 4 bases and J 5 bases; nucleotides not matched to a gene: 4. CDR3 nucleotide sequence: TGTGCCAGCAGTTGGCGGGAGCGCGAGACCCAGTACTTC. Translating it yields CASSWRERETQYF.

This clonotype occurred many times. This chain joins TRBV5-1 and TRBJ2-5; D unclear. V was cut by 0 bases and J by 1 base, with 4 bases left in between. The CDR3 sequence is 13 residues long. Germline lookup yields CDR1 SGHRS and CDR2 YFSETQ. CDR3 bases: TGCGCCAGCAGCTTGGGGGGCCAAGAGACCCAGTACTTC. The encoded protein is CASSLGGQETQYF.

CDR3 sequence (DNA): TGCGCCAGCAGCCGCTCGGGACAGGGGGATCAGGCGCCCCTCCACTTT. Its translation is CASSRSGQGDQAPLHF. The chain links TRBV4-3 to TRBJ1-6; 11 bases align to TRBD1. Per the germline V gene, CDR1 is LGHNA and CDR2 is YSLEER. The CDR3 covers 16 residues. V was clipped by 4 bases and J by 13 bases; unmatched bases: 12.